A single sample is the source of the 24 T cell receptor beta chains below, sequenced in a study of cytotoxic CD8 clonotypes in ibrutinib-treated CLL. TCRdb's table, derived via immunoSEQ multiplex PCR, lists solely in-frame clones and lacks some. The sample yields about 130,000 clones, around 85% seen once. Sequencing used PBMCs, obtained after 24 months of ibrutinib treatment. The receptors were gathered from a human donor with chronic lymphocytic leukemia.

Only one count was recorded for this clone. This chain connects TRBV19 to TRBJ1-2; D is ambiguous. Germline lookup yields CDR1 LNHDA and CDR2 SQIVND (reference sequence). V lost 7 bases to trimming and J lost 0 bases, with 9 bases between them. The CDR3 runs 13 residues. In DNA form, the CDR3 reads TGTGCCAGTAAGGTGGACGCTAACTATGGCTACACCTTC. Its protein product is CASKVDANYGYTF.

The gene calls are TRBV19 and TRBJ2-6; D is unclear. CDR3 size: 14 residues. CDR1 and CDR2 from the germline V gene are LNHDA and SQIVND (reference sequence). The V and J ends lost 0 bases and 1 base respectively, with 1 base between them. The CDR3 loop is CASSIDSGANVLTF. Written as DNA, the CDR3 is TGTGCCAGTAGTATAGATTCTGGGGCCAACGTCCTGACTTTC.

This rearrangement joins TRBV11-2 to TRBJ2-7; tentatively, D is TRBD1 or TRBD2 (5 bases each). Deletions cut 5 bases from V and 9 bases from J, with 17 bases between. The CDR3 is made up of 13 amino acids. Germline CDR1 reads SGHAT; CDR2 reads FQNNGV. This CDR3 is CASSPGHASGQYF. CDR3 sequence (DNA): TGTGCCAGCAGCCCGGGGCACGCGTCGGGGCAGTACTTC.

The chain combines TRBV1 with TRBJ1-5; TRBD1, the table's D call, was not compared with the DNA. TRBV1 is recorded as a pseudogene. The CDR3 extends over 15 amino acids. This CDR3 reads CTQRQTKRGNQPQHF. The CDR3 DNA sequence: TGCACCCAGAGACAGACCAAAAGGGGCAATCAGCCCCAGCATTTT.

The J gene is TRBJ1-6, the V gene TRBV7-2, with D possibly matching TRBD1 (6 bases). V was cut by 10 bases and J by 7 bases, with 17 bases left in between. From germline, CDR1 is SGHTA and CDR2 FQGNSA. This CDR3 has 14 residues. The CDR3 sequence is CATSPGAENSPLHF. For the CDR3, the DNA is TGTGCCACCTCACCGGGGGCCGAAAATTCACCCCTCCACTTT.

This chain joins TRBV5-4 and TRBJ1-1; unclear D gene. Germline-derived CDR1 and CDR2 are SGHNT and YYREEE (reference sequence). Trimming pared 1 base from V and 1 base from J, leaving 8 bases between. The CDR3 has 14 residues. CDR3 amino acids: CASSLTIQNTEAFF. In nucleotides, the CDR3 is TGTGCCAGCAGCTTGACGATCCAGAACACTGAAGCTTTCTTT.

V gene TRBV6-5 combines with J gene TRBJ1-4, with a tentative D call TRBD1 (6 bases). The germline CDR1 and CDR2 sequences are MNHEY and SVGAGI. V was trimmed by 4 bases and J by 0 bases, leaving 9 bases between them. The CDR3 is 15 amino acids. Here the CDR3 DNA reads TGTGCCAGCAGTTGGGACATTTCAACTAATGAAAAACTGTTTTTT. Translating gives CASSWDISTNEKLFF.

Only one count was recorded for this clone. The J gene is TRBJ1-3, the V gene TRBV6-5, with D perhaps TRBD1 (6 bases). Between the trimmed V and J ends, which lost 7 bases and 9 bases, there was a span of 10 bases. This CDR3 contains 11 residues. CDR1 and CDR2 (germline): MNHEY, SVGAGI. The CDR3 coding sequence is TGTGCCAGCACGAGGGGGGGCACCATATATTTT. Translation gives CASTRGGTIYF.

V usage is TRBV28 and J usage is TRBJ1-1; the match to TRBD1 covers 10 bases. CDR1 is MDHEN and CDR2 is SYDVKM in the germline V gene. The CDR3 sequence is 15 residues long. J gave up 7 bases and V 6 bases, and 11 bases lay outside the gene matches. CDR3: CASSSGGTGVGEAFF. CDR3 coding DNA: TGTGCCAGCAGCTCGGGAGGGACAGGGGTCGGTGAAGCTTTCTTT.

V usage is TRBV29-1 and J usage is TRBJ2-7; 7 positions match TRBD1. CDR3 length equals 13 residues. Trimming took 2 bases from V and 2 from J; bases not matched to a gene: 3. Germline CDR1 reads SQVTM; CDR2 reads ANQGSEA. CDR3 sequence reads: CSVESGTAYEQYF. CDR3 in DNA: TGCAGCGTTGAATCCGGGACAGCCTACGAGCAGTACTTC.

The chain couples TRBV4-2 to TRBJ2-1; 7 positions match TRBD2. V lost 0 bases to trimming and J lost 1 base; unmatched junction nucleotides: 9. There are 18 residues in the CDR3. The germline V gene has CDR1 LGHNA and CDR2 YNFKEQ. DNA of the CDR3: TGTGCCAGCAGCCAAGATTTTGACGGGAGGAAGTCCTACAATGAGCAGTTCTTC. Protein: CASSQDFDGRKSYNEQFF.

The CDR3 bases are TGTGCCTGGAGTCGCCAGGTTGGTGAAAAACTGTTTTTT. It yields the protein CAWSRQVGEKLFF. V usage is TRBV30 and J usage is TRBJ1-4; no clear D gene. V was trimmed by 2 bases and J by 7 bases, leaving 11 bases between them. The CDR3 is made up of 13 amino acids. Germline V gives CDR1 GTSNPN, CDR2 SVGIG (reference sequence).

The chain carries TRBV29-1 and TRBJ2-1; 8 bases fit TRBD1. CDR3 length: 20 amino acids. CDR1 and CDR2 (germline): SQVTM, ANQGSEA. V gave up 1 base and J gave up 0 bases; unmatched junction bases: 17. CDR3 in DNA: TGCAGCGTTGAAGGTCCTACCTCGAGGGACAGGAGGTTCTCCTACAATGAGCAGTTCTTC. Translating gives CSVEGPTSRDRRFSYNEQFF.

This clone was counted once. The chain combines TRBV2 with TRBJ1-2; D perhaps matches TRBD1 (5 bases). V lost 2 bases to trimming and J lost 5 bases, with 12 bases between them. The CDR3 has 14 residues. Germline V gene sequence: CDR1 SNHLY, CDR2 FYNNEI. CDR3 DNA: TGTGCCAGCAGTGAATCCAGGGTGGGGTATGGCTACACCTTC. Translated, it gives CASSESRVGYGYTF.

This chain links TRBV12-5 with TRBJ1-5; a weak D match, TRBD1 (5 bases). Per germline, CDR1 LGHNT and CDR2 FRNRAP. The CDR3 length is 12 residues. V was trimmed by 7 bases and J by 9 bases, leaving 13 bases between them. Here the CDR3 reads CASANPQGPQHF. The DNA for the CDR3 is TGTGCTAGTGCCAACCCCCAGGGGCCCCAGCATTTT.

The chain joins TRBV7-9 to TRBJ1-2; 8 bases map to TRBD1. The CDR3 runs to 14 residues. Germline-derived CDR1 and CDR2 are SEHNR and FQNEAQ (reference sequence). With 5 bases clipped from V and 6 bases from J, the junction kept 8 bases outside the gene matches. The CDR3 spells CASSPMDRVNGYTF. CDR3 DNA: TGTGCCAGCAGCCCGATGGACAGGGTGAATGGCTACACCTTC.

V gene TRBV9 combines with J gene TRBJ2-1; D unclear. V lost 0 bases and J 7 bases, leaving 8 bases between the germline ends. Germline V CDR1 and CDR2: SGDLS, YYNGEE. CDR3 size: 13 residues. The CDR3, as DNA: TGTGCCAGCAGCGTAGAGGGCCGTAATGAGCAGTTCTTC. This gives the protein CASSVEGRNEQFF.

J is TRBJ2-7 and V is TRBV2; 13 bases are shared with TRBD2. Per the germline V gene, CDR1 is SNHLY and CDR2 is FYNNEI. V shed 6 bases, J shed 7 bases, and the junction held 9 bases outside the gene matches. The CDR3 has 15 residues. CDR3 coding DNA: TGTGCCAGCAGCGCGACTAGCGGGGGGATAGGTGAGCAGTACTTC. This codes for CASSATSGGIGEQYF.

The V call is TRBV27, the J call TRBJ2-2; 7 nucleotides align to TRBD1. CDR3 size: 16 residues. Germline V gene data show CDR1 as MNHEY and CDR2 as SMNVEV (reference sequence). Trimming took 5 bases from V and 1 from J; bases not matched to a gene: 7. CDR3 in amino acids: CASSGRTGLNTGELFF. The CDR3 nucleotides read TGTGCCAGCAGTGGAAGGACAGGCCTGAACACCGGGGAGCTGTTTTTT.

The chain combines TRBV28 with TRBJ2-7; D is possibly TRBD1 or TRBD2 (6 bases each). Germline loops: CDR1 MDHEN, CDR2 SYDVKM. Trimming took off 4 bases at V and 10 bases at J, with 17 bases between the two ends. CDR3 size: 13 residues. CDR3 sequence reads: CASSWGKQGGQYF. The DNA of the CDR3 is TGTGCCAGCAGTTGGGGTAAACAGGGAGGACAGTACTTC.

In DNA, the CDR3 is TGCGCCAGCAGCTTAGGCGGAGGGCAATCGAATGAGCAGTTCTTC. This translates into CASSLGGGQSNEQFF. The chain links TRBV5-1 to TRBJ2-1, with D perhaps matching TRBD2 (6 bases). The CDR3 sequence is 15 residues long. Trimming removed 2 bases at V and 7 bases at J, with 16 bases between. Germline CDR1 and CDR2: SGHRS and YFSETQ. The full variable domain, with the rest looked up from reference TRBV5-1 and TRBJ2-1, is KAGVTQTPRYLIKTRGQQVTLSCSPISGHRSVSWYQQTPGQGLQFLFEYFSETQRNKGNFPGRFSGRQFSNSRSEMNVSTLELGDSALYLCASSLGGGQSNEQFFGPGTRLTVL.

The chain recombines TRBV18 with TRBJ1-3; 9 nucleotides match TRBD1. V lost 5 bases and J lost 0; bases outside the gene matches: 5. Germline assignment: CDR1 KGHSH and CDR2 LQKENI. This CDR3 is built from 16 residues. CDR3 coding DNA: TGTGCCAGCTCATGGGGACAGGGTGCCTCTGGAAACACCATATATTTT. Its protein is CASSWGQGASGNTIYF.

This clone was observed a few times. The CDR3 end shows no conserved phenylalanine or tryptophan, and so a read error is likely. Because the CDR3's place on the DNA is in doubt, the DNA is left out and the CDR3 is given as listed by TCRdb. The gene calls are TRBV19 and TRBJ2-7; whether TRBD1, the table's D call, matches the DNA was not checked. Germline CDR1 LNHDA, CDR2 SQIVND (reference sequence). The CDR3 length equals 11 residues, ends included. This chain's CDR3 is CASSSGQRRLD.

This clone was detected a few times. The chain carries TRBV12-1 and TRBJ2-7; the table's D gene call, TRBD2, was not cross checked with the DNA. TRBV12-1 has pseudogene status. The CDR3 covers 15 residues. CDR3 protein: CASSSMKLTPYEQYF. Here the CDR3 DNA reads TGTGCCAGCAGCTCAATGAAACTTACTCCCTACGAGCAGTACTTC.